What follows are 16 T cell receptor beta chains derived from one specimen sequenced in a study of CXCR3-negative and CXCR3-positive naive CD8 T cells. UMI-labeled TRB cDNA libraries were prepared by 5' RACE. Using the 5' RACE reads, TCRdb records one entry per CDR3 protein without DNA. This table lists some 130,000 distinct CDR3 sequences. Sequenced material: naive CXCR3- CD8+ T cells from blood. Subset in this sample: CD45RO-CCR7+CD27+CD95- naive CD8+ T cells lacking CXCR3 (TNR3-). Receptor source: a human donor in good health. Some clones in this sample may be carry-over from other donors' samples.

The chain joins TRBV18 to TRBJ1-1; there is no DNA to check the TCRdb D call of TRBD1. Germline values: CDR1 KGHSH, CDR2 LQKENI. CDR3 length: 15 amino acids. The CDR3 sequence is CASSLSGSTNTEAFF.

CDR3: CASSYSITEAFF. The gene calls are TRBV6-6 and TRBJ1-1. CDR3 size: 12 residues. Looked up from germline, CDR1 is MNHNY and CDR2 is SVGAGI (reference sequence).

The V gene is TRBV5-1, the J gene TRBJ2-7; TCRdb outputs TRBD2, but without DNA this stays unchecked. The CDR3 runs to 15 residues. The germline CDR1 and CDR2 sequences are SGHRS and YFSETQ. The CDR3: CASSVAGGERYEQYF.

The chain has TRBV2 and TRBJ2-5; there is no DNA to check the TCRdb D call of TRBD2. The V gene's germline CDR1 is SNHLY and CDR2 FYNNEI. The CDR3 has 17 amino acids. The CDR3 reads CASSEALDYTDQETQYF.

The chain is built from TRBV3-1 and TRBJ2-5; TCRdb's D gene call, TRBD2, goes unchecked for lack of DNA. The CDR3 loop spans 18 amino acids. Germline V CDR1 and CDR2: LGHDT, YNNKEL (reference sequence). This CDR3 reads CASSRPKTTSNPQETQYF.

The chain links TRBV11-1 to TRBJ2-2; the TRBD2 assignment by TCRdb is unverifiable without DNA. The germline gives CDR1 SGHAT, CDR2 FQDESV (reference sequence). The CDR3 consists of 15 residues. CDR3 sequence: CASSTGLAGTGERFF. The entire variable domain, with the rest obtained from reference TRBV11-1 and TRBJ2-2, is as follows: EAEVAQSPRYKITEKSQAVAFWCDPISGHATLYWYRQILGQGPELLVQFQDESVVDDSQLPKDRFSAERLKGVDSTLKIQPAELGDSAMYLCASSTGLAGTGERFFGEGSRLTVL.

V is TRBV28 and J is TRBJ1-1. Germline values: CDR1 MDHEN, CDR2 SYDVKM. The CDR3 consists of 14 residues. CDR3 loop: CASSLRLVGDGAFF.

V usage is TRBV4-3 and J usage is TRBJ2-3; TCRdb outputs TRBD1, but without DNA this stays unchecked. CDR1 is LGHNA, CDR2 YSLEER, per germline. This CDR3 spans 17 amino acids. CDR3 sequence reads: CASSQKFVEGESDTQYF.

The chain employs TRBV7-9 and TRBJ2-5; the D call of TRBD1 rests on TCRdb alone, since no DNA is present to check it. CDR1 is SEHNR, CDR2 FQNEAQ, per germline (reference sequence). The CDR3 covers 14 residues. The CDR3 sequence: CASSAQTGRGTQYF.

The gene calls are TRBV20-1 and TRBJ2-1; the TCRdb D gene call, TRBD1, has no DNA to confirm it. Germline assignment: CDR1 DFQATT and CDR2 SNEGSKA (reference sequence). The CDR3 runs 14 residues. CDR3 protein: CSAPGVFSYNEQFF.

The CDR3 here is CSARDGGRPDTEAFF. V gene TRBV20-1 combines with J gene TRBJ1-1; lacking DNA, the TRBD1 call made by TCRdb goes unchecked. The V gene's germline CDR1 is DFQATT and CDR2 SNEGSKA (reference sequence). The CDR3 has 15 amino acids.

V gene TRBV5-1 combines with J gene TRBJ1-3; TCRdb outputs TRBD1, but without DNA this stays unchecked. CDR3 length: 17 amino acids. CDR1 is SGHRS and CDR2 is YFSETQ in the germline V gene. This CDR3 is CASSLGQGWSSGNTIYF.

This CDR3 is CASSEVPPGGQQGNF. This sequence joins TRBV2 and TRBJ1-5; TCRdb picks TRBD1, but there is no DNA to check that call. Germline loops: CDR1 SNHLY, CDR2 FYNNEI. CDR3 length equals 15 residues.

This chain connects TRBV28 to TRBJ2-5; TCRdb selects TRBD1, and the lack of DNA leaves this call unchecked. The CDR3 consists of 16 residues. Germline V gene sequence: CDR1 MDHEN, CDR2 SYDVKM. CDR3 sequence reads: CASSHPPRDAAETQYF.

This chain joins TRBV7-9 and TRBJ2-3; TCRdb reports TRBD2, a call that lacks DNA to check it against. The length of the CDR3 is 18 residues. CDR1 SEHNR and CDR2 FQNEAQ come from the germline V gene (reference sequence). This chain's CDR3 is CASSLIRTSGSVTDTQYF.

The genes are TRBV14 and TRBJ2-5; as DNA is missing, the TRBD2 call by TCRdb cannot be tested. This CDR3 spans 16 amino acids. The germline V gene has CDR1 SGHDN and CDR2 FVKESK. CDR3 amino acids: CASSLLAGDRGETQYF. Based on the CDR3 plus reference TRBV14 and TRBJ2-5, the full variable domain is EAGVTQFPSHSVIEKGQTVTLRCDPISGHDNLYWYRRVMGKEIKFLLHFVKESKQDESGMPNNRFLAERTGGTYSTLKVQPAELEDSGVYFCASSLLAGDRGETQYFGPGTRLLVL.